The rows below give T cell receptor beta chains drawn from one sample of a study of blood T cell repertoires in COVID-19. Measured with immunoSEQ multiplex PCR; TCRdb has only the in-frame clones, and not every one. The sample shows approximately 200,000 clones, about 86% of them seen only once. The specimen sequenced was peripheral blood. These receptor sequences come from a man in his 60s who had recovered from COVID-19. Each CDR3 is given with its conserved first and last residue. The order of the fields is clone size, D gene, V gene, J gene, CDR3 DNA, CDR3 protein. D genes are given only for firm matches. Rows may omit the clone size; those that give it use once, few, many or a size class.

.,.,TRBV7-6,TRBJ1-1,TGTGCCAGCAGCTTAGGGCGGGGGGGCAGTAACACTGAAGCTTTCTTT,CASSLGRGGSNTEAFF
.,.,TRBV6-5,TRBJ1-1,TGTGCCAGCAGTCAGCGCGGACAAACGAACACTGAAGCTTTCTTT,CASSQRGQTNTEAFF
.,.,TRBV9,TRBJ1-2,TGTGCCAGCAGCACCACAGGTTCGGACTATGGCTACACCTTC,CASSTTGSDYGYTF
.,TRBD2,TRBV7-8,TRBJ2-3,TGTGCCAGCAGCTTAGCGATAAGCGGGAGAACAGATACGCAGTATTTT,CASSLAISGRTDTQYF
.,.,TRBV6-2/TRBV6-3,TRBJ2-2,TGTGCCAGCAGTTACCCCCGGACGGGAACTAGATCGAACACCGGGGAGCTGTTTTTT,CASSYPRTGTRSNTGELFF
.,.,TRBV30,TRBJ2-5,TGTGCCTGGAGGCTAGGTGGTGGGGAGACCCAGTACTTC,CAWRLGGGETQYF
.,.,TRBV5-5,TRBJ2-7,TGTGCCAGCAGCGCGGAGGGGACAGTCCACGAGCAGTACTTC,CASSAEGTVHEQYF
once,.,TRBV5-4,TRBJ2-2,TGTGCCACCGAGCACACAGGGAGCGACACCGGGGAGCTGTTTTTT,CATEHTGSDTGELFF
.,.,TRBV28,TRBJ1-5,TGTGCCAGCAGTCCCAGCGGGTGGGAAGAGGGCAATCAGCCCCAGCATTTT,CASSPSGWEEGNQPQHF
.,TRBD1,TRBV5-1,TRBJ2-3,TGCGCCAGCAGCCTCGACAGGGTGACAGATACGCAGTATTTT,CASSLDRVTDTQYF
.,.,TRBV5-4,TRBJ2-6,TGTGCCAGCAGTTGGGACTCTCTCGGGGCCAACGTCCTGACTTTC,CASSWDSLGANVLTF
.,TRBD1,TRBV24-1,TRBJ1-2,TGTGCCACCAGTCGGACAGGGGTATATGGCTACACCTTC,CATSRTGVYGYTF
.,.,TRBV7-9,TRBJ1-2,TGTGCCAGCAGCTCCACGGCTAGCGACTATGGCTACACCTTC,CASSSTASDYGYTF
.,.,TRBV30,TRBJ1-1,TGTGCCTGGAAAAACAGCATGAACACTGAAGCTTTCTTT,CAWKNSMNTEAFF
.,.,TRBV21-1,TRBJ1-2,TGTGCCAGCAGCAAAGTTGGCAGGAGGGCTAAGGGCTACACCTTC,CASSKVGRRAKGYTF
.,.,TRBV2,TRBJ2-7,TGTGCCCACGGTTTTGCGAGGTACGAGCAGTACTTC,CAHGFARYEQYF
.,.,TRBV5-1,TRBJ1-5,TGCGCCAGCAGCTCGGAGGGCCGGCAGCCCCAGCATTTT,CASSSEGRQPQHF
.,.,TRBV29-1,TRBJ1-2,TGCAGCGTGCCAGGGGCAGGGAACTATGGCTACACCTTC,CSVPGAGNYGYTF
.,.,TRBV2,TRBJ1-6,TGTGCCAGCAGTCCGTCTACAGGAAGTAATTCACCCCTCCACTTT,CASSPSTGSNSPLHF
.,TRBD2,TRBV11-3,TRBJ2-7,TGTGCCAGCAGCCGGACTGGCGGGGGGTTCTACGAGCAGTACTTC,CASSRTGGGFYEQYF
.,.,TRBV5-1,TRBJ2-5,TGCGCCAGCAGCCAAACAGGGCAAGAGACCCAGTACTTC,CASSQTGQETQYF
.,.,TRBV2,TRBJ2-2,TGTGCCAGCAGCGGGGGATTCACCGGGGAGCTGTTTTTT,CASSGGFTGELFF
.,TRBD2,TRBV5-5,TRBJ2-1,TGTGCCAGCAGCTTGATCAGCGGGGGGGCCTACAATGAGCAGTTCTTC,CASSLISGGAYNEQFF
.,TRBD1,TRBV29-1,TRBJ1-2,TGCAGCGCAGACAGGGGTGGCTATGGCTACACCTTC,CSADRGGYGYTF
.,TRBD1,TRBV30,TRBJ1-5,TGTGCCTGGGACCAAGGGGGCGATCAGCCCCAGCATTTT,CAWDQGGDQPQHF
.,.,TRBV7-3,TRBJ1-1,TGTGCCAGCAGCTTCAGGACAGATGGTGAAGCTTTCTTT,CASSFRTDGEAFF
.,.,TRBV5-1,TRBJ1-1,TGCGCCAGCAGCCCCGGAGACTCGAACACTGAAGCTTTCTTT,CASSPGDSNTEAFF
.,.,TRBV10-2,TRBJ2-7,TGCGCCAGCAGTAAACTGCGGAGCGAGCAGTACTTC,CASSKLRSEQYF
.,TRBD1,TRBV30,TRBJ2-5,TGTGCCTGCAACAGGGGGGACCAAGAGACCCAGTACTTC,CACNRGDQETQYF
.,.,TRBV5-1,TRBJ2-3,TGCGCCAGCAGCCCCGCGACAGGTCAAGATACGCAGTATTTT,CASSPATGQDTQYF
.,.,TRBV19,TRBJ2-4,TGTGCCAGTAGTATCGGACTATTAGCCAAAAACATTCAGTACTTC,CASSIGLLAKNIQYF
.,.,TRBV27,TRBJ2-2,TGTGCCAGCAGAGCCGGGAGAGTTAACACCGGGGAGCTGTTTTTT,CASRAGRVNTGELFF
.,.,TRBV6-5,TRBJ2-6,TGTGCCGGTCAACCAGGGTCTGGGGCCAACGTCCTGACTTTC,CAGQPGSGANVLTF
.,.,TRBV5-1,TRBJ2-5,TGCGCCAGCAGCTTGCCTCAAGAGACCCAGTACTTC,CASSLPQETQYF
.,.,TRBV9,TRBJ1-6,TGTGCCAGCAGTCCCGATGGCACCTTCGCACCCCTCCACTTT,CASSPDGTFAPLHF
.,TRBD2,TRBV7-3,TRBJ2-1,TGTGCCAGCAGCGCCCATGGGGCAGCGGGGAGTGAGCAGTTCTTC,CASSAHGAAGSEQFF
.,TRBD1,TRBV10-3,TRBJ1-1,TGTGCCATCAGTGGACAGGGGAACACTGAAGCTTTCTTT,CAISGQGNTEAFF
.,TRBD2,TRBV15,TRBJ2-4,TGTGCCACCAGCGAACCGGGGGGTCCCAAAAACATTCAGTACTTC,CATSEPGGPKNIQYF
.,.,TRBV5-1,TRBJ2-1,TGCGCCAGCAGAGACTTTGGGGCGAATGAGCAGTTCTTC,CASRDFGANEQFF
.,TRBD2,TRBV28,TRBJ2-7,TGTGCCAGCAGTCTACTAGCGGGAGTCCCGTACTTC,CASSLLAGVPYF
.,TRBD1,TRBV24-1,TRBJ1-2,TGTGCCACCAGTGAGTCGGGACAGGGAGGCGGCTACACCTTC,CATSESGQGGGYTF
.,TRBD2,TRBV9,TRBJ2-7,TGTGCCAGCAGCGTAGCGTCTAGCGGGATCTACGAGCAGTACTTC,CASSVASSGIYEQYF
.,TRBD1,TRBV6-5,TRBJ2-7,TGTGCCAGCAGTTACTCGGGACAGGGGTACCACGAGCAGTACTTC,CASSYSGQGYHEQYF
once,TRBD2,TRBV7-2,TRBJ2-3,TGTGCCAGCAGCGAGACTAGCGGGAGTTCGCAGTATTTT,CASSETSGSSQYF
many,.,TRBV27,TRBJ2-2,TGTGCCAGCGGGGGTTCGGGACTCCCCGGCACCGGGGAGCTGTTTTTT,CASGGSGLPGTGELFF
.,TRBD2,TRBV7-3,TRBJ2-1,TGTGCCAGCAGCTCAAACCCGACTAGCGGGAGGTCTGAGCAGTTCTTC,CASSSNPTSGRSEQFF
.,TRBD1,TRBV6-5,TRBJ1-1,TGTGCCAGCAGGGGGGACAGCCCGCCCGGGGTAGCTTTCTTT,CASRGDSPPGVAFF
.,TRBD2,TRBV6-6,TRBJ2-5,TGTGCCAGCAGCCCCCTCGGGACTAGCGGGGAGACCCAGTACTTC,CASSPLGTSGETQYF
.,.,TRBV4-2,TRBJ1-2,TGTGCCAGCAGCCAAGAAATCGGGGTAGGCGGCTACACCTTC,CASSQEIGVGGYTF
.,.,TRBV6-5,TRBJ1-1,TGTGCCAGCAAGGGCGGGGTGAACACTGAAGCTTTCTTT,CASKGGVNTEAFF
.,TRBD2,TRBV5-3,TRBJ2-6,TGTGCCAGAAGCGGCCGGACTAGCGGGGCCCAAGGGGCCAACGTCCTGACTTTC,CARSGRTSGAQGANVLTF
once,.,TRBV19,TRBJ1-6,TGTGCCAGTAGTATAGAGGGGGGTTCACCCCTCCACTTT,CASSIEGGSPLHF
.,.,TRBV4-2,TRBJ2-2,TGTGCCAGCAGCCAAGATTGGCGAGCGTCGAACACCGGGGAGCTGTTTTTT,CASSQDWRASNTGELFF
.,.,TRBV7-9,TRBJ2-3,TGTGCCAGCAGCCTTAGCGGCCGTAAGACAGATACGCAGTATTTT,CASSLSGRKTDTQYF
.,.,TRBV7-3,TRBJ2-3,TGTGCCAGCAGCTCCGCAGGTTACACAGATACGCAGTATTTT,CASSSAGYTDTQYF
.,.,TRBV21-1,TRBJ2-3,TGTGCCAGCAGGACGACTAGCGGGGTAACAGATACGCAGTATTTT,CASRTTSGVTDTQYF
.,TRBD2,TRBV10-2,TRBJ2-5,TGCGCCAGCAATCCGGGACTAGCGGCCCAAGAGACCCAGTACTTC,CASNPGLAAQETQYF